The 23 T cell receptor beta chains reported below all come from one sample, sequenced in a study of cytomegalovirus exposure and HLA in healthy donors. PCR employed 60 Vbeta and 13 Jbeta primers. Only in-frame clones appear in the TCRdb table, and some are missing; sequencing was by immunoSEQ multiplex PCR. The table includes 100,000 or so clones, around 80% detected once. The sequenced sample consisted of PBMCs. These receptor sequences come from a man in his forties in good health and CMV-seronegative.

The sample holds a few counts of this clone. The V gene is TRBV2, the J gene TRBJ1-5; the match to TRBD1 covers 8 bases. The ends lost 3 bases at V and 4 bases at J; junction bases unmatched: 5. Germline loops: CDR1 SNHLY, CDR2 FYNNEI. CDR3 length: 15 residues. The CDR3 nucleotides are TGTGCCAGCAGTGAGGACAGGGTAATGAATCAGCCCCAGCATTTT. This translates into CASSEDRVMNQPQHF.

The chain links TRBV5-1 to TRBJ2-2; D gene unclear. Trimming left V 4 bases short and J 6 bases short, with 13 bases between. Germline values: CDR1 SGHRS, CDR2 YFSETQ. The CDR3 is 14 residues long. CDR3 sequence (DNA): TGCGCCAGCAGCCCTAATAGTTTTGCCGGGGAGCTGTTTTTT. Amino acids: CASSPNSFAGELFF.

The chain links TRBV5-8 to TRBJ2-2; possible D gene TRBD1, 6 bases. The CDR3 sequence is 15 residues long. V was trimmed by 0 bases and J by 1 base, leaving 7 bases between them. The V gene's germline CDR1 is SGHTS and CDR2 YDEGEE. The CDR3 DNA follows: TGTGCCAGCAGCTTGGCGGGACAGAACACCGGGGAGCTGTTTTTT. Its translation is CASSLAGQNTGELFF.

The chain carries TRBV5-4 and TRBJ1-2; 9 bases agree with TRBD1. The germline gives CDR1 SGHNT, CDR2 YYREEE (reference sequence). This CDR3 contains 13 residues. The V segment lost 4 bases and the J segment 6 bases; nucleotides outside the gene matches: 4. CDR3 DNA sequence: TGTGCCAGCAGCCCGGACAGGGGTGATGGCTACACCTTC. Amino acids: CASSPDRGDGYTF.

The chain links TRBV27 to TRBJ2-1; 10 positions agree with TRBD2. Germline CDR1 MNHEY, CDR2 SMNVEV (reference sequence). This CDR3 comprises 18 residues. V lost 7 bases, J lost 3 bases, and 15 bases stayed unmatched. CDR3 sequence: CASTRSGGGFLDYNEQFF. CDR3 DNA: TGTGCCAGCACCCGAAGCGGGGGGGGGTTTCTGGACTACAATGAGCAGTTCTTC.

This chain uses TRBV30 with TRBJ1-2; the D is unclear. The V gene's germline CDR1 is GTSNPN and CDR2 SVGIG (reference sequence). The V end lost 2 bases, the J end lost 5 bases, and 9 bases lay between the germline ends. The CDR3 sequence is 12 residues long. The CDR3 is CAWSTRIYGYTF. CDR3 DNA sequence: TGTGCCTGGAGTACCAGGATTTATGGCTACACCTTC.

This clone was counted a single time. The gene calls are TRBV10-1 and TRBJ2-3; D might be TRBD1 (5 bases). Looked up from germline, CDR1 is WNHNN and CDR2 is SYGVQD (reference sequence). The V and J ends lost 5 bases and 3 bases respectively, with 12 bases between them. The CDR3 runs to 14 residues. The CDR3, as DNA: TGCGCCAGCAGTTCGGACACGACAACAGATACGCAGTATTTT. It encodes CASSSDTTTDTQYF.

The J gene is TRBJ1-2, the V gene TRBV6-5; 10 nucleotides line up with TRBD1. CDR3 length: 15 residues. The germline V gene has CDR1 MNHEY and CDR2 SVGAGI. V trimming: 6 bases; J trimming: 7 bases; junction bases outside the gene matches: 11. The CDR3 region has the DNA TGTGCCAGCAGACGACGGACAGGGGGTAACGGTGGCTACACCTTC. It specifies CASRRRTGGNGGYTF.

This clone was seen only a few times. J is TRBJ1-1 and V is TRBV27, with D possibly matching TRBD1 (6 bases). Trimming took 5 bases from V and 5 from J, leaving 15 bases between them. Germline loops: CDR1 MNHEY, CDR2 SMNVEV (reference sequence). The CDR3 consists of 14 residues. The CDR3 region has the DNA TGTGCCAGCAGTCCCAGGGGTGGGTTGACTGAAGCTTTCTTT. This gives the protein CASSPRGGLTEAFF.

This clone was seen a single time. V and J are TRBV9 and TRBJ2-7, with TRBD1 identical over 11 bases. The CDR3 has 16 residues. In germline, CDR1 is SGDLS, CDR2 YYNGEE. The J segment lost 7 bases and the V segment lost 4 bases, leaving 13 bases of the junction unmatched. The CDR3 sequence is CASSPRTGGRFGEQYF. CDR3 DNA: TGTGCCAGCAGCCCGAGGACAGGGGGCCGATTCGGGGAGCAGTACTTC.

CDR3 nucleotide sequence: TGTGCCAGTGCACCGGGTAGGGGGCCAGGCACAGATACGCAGTATTTT. Protein product: CASAPGRGPGTDTQYF. The chain links TRBV19 to TRBJ2-3; TRBD1 aligns across 7 bases. This CDR3 has 16 amino acids. V trimming: 8 bases; J trimming: 1 base; junction bases outside the gene matches: 12. Germline-derived CDR1 and CDR2 are LNHDA and SQIVND (reference sequence).

This clone was counted once. This chain joins TRBV14 and TRBJ1-6; D unresolved. V dropped 0 bases and J dropped 7 bases, with 7 bases sitting between them. Germline lookup yields CDR1 SGHDN and CDR2 FVKESK. The CDR3 extends over 14 amino acids. The CDR3 coding sequence is TGTGCCAGCAGCCAAGAAACAGCCAATTCACCCCTCCACTTT. The encoded protein is CASSQETANSPLHF. Full variable domain (outside the CDR3, taken from reference TRBV14 and TRBJ1-6): EAGVTQFPSHSVIEKGQTVTLRCDPISGHDNLYWYRRVMGKEIKFLLHFVKESKQDESGMPNNRFLAERTGGTYSTLKVQPAELEDSGVYFCASSQETANSPLHFGNGTRLTVT.

The rearrangement joins TRBV19 to TRBJ1-4; 7 bases fit TRBD1. This CDR3 comprises 17 residues. After removal of 4 bases from V and 0 bases from J, the junction contained 8 bases not matched to a gene. Germline values: CDR1 LNHDA, CDR2 SQIVND (reference sequence). CDR3 sequence reads: CASSTTATGATNEKLFF. The CDR3 nucleotides read TGTGCCAGTAGTACTACTGCTACAGGGGCAACTAATGAAAAACTGTTTTTT.

V usage is TRBV5-1 and J usage is TRBJ2-7, with a weak D call TRBD1 (5 bases). The CDR3 spans 18 residues. In germline, CDR1 is SGHRS, CDR2 YFSETQ. Trimming removed 0 bases at V and 2 bases at J, with 21 bases between. The CDR3, as DNA: TGCGCCAGCAGCTTGGGGACAACTAAGAACCCAACCACCTACGAGCAGTACTTC. The encoded protein is CASSLGTTKNPTTYEQYF.

The rearrangement joins TRBV6-6 to TRBJ1-2; 7 bases fit TRBD1. Trimming at V came to 0 bases and at J to 4 bases, leaving 2 bases not matched to a gene. The CDR3 length is 14 residues. CDR1 MNHNY and CDR2 SVGAGI come from the germline V gene (reference sequence). CDR3 residues: CASSYSTGTYGYTF. As DNA, the CDR3 is TGTGCCAGCAGTTACTCGACAGGGACCTATGGCTACACCTTC.

The chain couples TRBV29-1 to TRBJ2-2, with TRBD1 matching over 8 bases. The CDR3 contains 15 residues. Trimming took 5 bases from V and 2 from J; bases not matched to a gene: 7. Germline V gene data show CDR1 as SQVTM and CDR2 as ANQGSEA. In DNA form, the CDR3 reads TGCAGCGTTAGAGGGACAGGAGATAACACCGGGGAGCTGTTTTTT. Its protein is CSVRGTGDNTGELFF.

The chain employs TRBV7-9 and TRBJ1-4, with 9 bases identical to TRBD1. Looked up from germline, CDR1 is SEHNR and CDR2 is FQNEAQ (reference sequence). The CDR3 runs to 15 residues. Trimming removed 0 bases from V and 8 bases from J; junction bases left unmatched: 4. CDR3: CASSLAMDRGEKLFF. The CDR3 nucleotides read TGTGCCAGCAGCTTAGCGATGGACAGGGGAGAAAAACTGTTTTTT.

V usage is TRBV5-6 and J usage is TRBJ2-5; D may be TRBD2 (7 bases). Germline V CDR1 and CDR2: SGHDT, YYEEEE. The CDR3 spans 16 residues. The V gene lost 4 bases and the J gene lost 0 bases, with 16 bases spanning the gap. Here the CDR3 reads CASSSGLGGDQETQYF. CDR3 in DNA: TGTGCCAGCAGCAGTGGACTAGGGGGGGACCAAGAGACCCAGTACTTC.

The chain recombines TRBV6-1 with TRBJ1-4; 9 bases are a match to TRBD1. J was trimmed by 7 bases and V by 6 bases; bases with no gene match: 3. Germline lookup yields CDR1 MNHNS and CDR2 SASEGT. There are 13 residues in the CDR3. DNA of the CDR3: TGTGCCAGCAGCGCGACAGGGGGTGAAAAACTGTTTTTT. Translation: CASSATGGEKLFF.

The chain uses TRBV10-3 and TRBJ1-1; D may be TRBD1 (6 bases). Trimming stripped 2 bases from V and 1 base from J, with 14 bases between. Germline assignment: CDR1 ENHRY and CDR2 SYGVKD. The CDR3 consists of 16 residues. The CDR3 loop is CAISERSGVTNTEAFF. The DNA of the CDR3 is TGTGCCATCAGTGAGAGGTCAGGGGTTACGAACACTGAAGCTTTCTTT.

V gene TRBV5-1 combines with J gene TRBJ2-2; 7 bases align to TRBD2. V gave up 2 bases and J gave up 6 bases; unmatched junction bases: 1. The germline V gene has CDR1 SGHRS and CDR2 YFSETQ. CDR3 size: 13 residues. CDR3: CASSFTSAGELFF. CDR3 DNA sequence: TGCGCCAGCAGCTTCACTAGCGCCGGGGAGCTGTTTTTT.

The chain has TRBV27 and TRBJ1-6; 11 bases fit TRBD1. Germline V lookup: CDR1 MNHEY, CDR2 SMNVEV (reference sequence). The CDR3 totals 17 residues. With V trimmed by 5 bases and J by 6 bases, 9 bases remained unmatched. The CDR3 nucleotides are TGTGCCAGCAGTCCCGGGACAGGGGGAGTCCGTAATTCACCCCTCCACTTT. Translated, it gives CASSPGTGGVRNSPLHF.

The gene calls are TRBV4-1 and TRBJ2-3; TRBD1 might be the D (5 bases). V gave up 1 base and J gave up 4 bases, with 9 bases separating them. Per the germline V gene, CDR1 is MGHRA and CDR2 is YSYEKL. CDR3 length: 14 residues. The CDR3 DNA sequence: TGCGCCAGCAGCCAAGCCCTAGGGGCAGATACGCAGTATTTT. This codes for CASSQALGADTQYF.